This T cell receptor (beta chain) was sequenced during a study of post-analysis software for immune sequencing data. Notes on this clonotype: Its cognate antigen is unknown.

Overall study results and limits: Patients used several TRBV segments, including TRBV5-6, TRBV5-1 and TRBV20-1, more often than controls.

This CDR3 has 14 amino acids. Germline V CDR1 and CDR2: LGHNA, YNFKEQ. With 7 bases clipped from V and 8 bases from J, the junction kept 5 bases outside the gene matches. Tagging with unique molecular identifiers was a feature of the TCR beta cDNA libraries. MiXCR, applied by TCRdb to the PCR reads, yields one record per CDR3 protein. This table has 500,000 to 600,000 distinct CDR3 sequences, roughly 40% appearing once. The rearrangement links TRBV4-2 to TRBJ1-6; 10 nucleotides agree with TRBD1. The receptor comes from a girl aged 10-17 years with multiple sclerosis. What was sequenced was blood. This chain's CDR3 is CASKTGTGDSPLHF. In nucleotides, the CDR3 is TGTGCCAGCAAAACCGGGACAGGGGATTCACCCCTCCACTTT.